The 18 T cell receptor beta chains in this list originate from one sample, sequenced in a study of Ad26.COV2.S vaccination and SARS-CoV-2 variants. Indicated treatment: 19 received Ad26.COV2.S at low or high dose, single or two shots; roughly 5 received placebo; per-sample allocation not given. Sampling occurred on day 63 after the first vaccine or placebo injection. Only in-frame clones appear in the TCRdb table, and some are missing; sequencing was by immunoSEQ multiplex PCR. Altogether hundreds of thousands of clones are present, roughly 90% being singletons, with the ten largest covering about 1.5%. This material consisted of peripheral blood, taken in a trial of Ad26.COV2.S vaccine versus placebo. These receptors were taken from a person between 18 and 60 years old who received the Ad26.COV2.S COVID-19 vaccine or a placebo.

This chain joins TRBV5-4 and TRBJ2-1, with 11 bases lining up with TRBD1. Germline lookup yields CDR1 SGHNT and CDR2 YYREEE (reference sequence). The V and J ends lost 3 bases and 9 bases, in that order; junction bases with no gene match: 8. This CDR3 is 15 amino acids long. CDR3 DNA sequence: TGTGCCAGCAGCTCCGCCGGGACAGGGGGGACTGAGCAGTTCTTC. This sequence encodes CASSSAGTGGTEQFF.

This sequence joins TRBV9 and TRBJ1-1, with unresolved D. With 0 bases removed from V and 1 base from J, the gap between germline ends came to 7 bases. Germline V gene data show CDR1 as SGDLS and CDR2 as YYNGEE. The length of the CDR3 is 14 residues. The chain's CDR3 is CASSVGWRNTEAFF. DNA for the CDR3: TGTGCCAGCAGCGTAGGTTGGCGGAACACTGAAGCTTTCTTT.

This rearrangement joins TRBV5-4 to TRBJ1-1; D remains unclear. V dropped 2 bases and J dropped 7 bases, with 6 bases sitting between them. CDR1 is SGHNT, CDR2 YYREEE, per germline (reference sequence). This CDR3 contains 11 residues. The CDR3: CASSLGLEAFF. CDR3 sequence (DNA): TGTGCCAGCAGCTTAGGCCTTGAAGCTTTCTTT.

The rearrangement links TRBV18 to TRBJ2-1; no clear D. Germline loops: CDR1 KGHSH, CDR2 LQKENI. The CDR3 loop spans 12 amino acids. Trimming pared 2 bases from V and 7 bases from J, leaving 6 bases between. CDR3: CASSPEWNEQFF. The CDR3 DNA follows: TGTGCCAGCTCACCAGAATGGAATGAGCAGTTCTTC.

The chain employs TRBV6-1 and TRBJ1-2; TRBD1 agrees at 8 bases. The CDR3 has 15 residues. With 7 bases clipped from V and 7 bases from J, the junction kept 14 bases outside the gene matches. CDR1 MNHNS and CDR2 SASEGT come from the germline V gene. The CDR3: CASINSGQGARGYTF. In DNA, the CDR3 is TGTGCCAGCATCAACTCCGGGCAGGGGGCACGTGGCTACACCTTC.

The genes are TRBV3-1 (or the pseudogene TRBV3-2) and TRBJ2-7; the D gene is possibly TRBD1 (5 bases). V was shortened by 2 bases and J by 0 bases, with 11 bases between the two germline ends. Germline loops: CDR1 LGHDT, CDR2 YNNKEL (reference sequence). This CDR3 is built from 15 residues. The CDR3 sequence: CASSQTGLSSYEQYF. CDR3 nucleotides: TGTGCCAGCAGCCAAACAGGTCTTAGCTCCTACGAGCAGTACTTC.

The V call is TRBV24-1, the J call TRBJ2-5; D may be TRBD2 (5 bases). Germline V gene data show CDR1 as KGHDR and CDR2 as SFDVKD. The CDR3 totals 14 residues. V gave up 4 bases and J gave up 4 bases, with 12 bases separating them. CDR3 sequence reads: CATSDRLGRETQYF. CDR3 nucleotides: TGTGCCACCAGTGACCGACTGGGGAGAGAGACCCAGTACTTC.

This chain connects TRBV15 to TRBJ2-3; no clear D gene. The V end was cut by 3 bases, the J end by 2 bases, with 6 bases between. Germline CDR1 is LNHNV and CDR2 is YYDKDF (reference sequence). The CDR3 is 13 residues long. CDR3 loop: CATSSPHTDTQYF. The CDR3 nucleotides are TGTGCCACCAGCAGTCCGCACACAGATACGCAGTATTTT.

This clone was seen only once. The chain couples TRBV30 to TRBJ1-3; D uncertain. The CDR3 is 12 residues long. In germline, CDR1 is GTSNPN, CDR2 SVGIG (reference sequence). V dropped 3 bases and J dropped 1 base, with 4 bases sitting between them. The DNA for the CDR3 is TGTGCCTGGAGCAATTCTGGAAACACCATATATTTT. Residues: CAWSNSGNTIYF.

This clone was recorded only once. The rearrangement links TRBV6-5 to TRBJ1-5; D ambiguous. This CDR3 contains 15 residues. Trimming took 0 bases from V and 0 from J, leaving 6 bases between them. The V gene's germline CDR1 is MNHEY and CDR2 SVGAGI. CDR3 coding DNA: TGTGCCAGCAGTTACTCTGGGTATAGCAATCAGCCCCAGCATTTT. This codes for CASSYSGYSNQPQHF.

The J gene is TRBJ1-5, the V gene TRBV27, with D unclear. V was clipped by 2 bases and J by 5 bases, with 7 bases between them. The CDR3 contains 13 residues. The V gene's germline CDR1 is MNHEY and CDR2 SMNVEV (reference sequence). CDR3 sequence (DNA): TGTGCCAGCAGTTTAGCCGGATATCAGCCCCAGCATTTT. This encodes CASSLAGYQPQHF.

The V call is TRBV18, the J call TRBJ1-5; D gene uncertain. CDR1 is KGHSH and CDR2 is LQKENI in the germline V gene. The germline V and J ends were trimmed by 3 bases and 0 bases, with 6 bases remaining between them. The CDR3 is 14 residues long. The CDR3 coding sequence is TGTGCCAGCTCACCGGTGGGTAGCAATCAGCCCCAGCATTTT. This sequence encodes CASSPVGSNQPQHF.

The gene calls are TRBV19 and TRBJ2-1, with 7 bases matching TRBD1. The germline gives CDR1 LNHDA, CDR2 SQIVND (reference sequence). The CDR3 contains 15 residues. The V segment lost 6 bases and the J segment 0 bases; nucleotides outside the gene matches: 5. CDR3 DNA: TGTGCCAGTAGCAGGGGGAGCGGCTCCTACAATGAGCAGTTCTTC. It encodes CASSRGSGSYNEQFF.

This chain joins TRBV9 and TRBJ1-3; 7 bases align to TRBD1. With V trimmed by 3 bases and J by 0 bases, 3 bases remained unmatched. The CDR3 totals 15 residues. CDR1 and CDR2 (germline): SGDLS, YYNGEE. The CDR3 spells CASSGQGYSGNTIYF. The CDR3 DNA reads TGTGCCAGCAGCGGACAGGGTTACTCTGGAAACACCATATATTTT.

This clone was counted a single time. V usage is TRBV3-1 (or the pseudogene TRBV3-2) and J usage is TRBJ1-2; no reliable D call. The CDR3 runs 17 residues. V dropped 0 bases and J dropped 0 bases, with 14 bases sitting between them. The V gene's germline CDR1 is LGHDT and CDR2 YNNKEL (reference sequence). The CDR3 nucleotides read TGTGCCAGCAGCCAAGATTCAGAAGTTATCGCTAACTATGGCTACACCTTC. Translation gives CASSQDSEVIANYGYTF.

The chain combines TRBV4-3 with TRBJ2-1, with 7 bases aligning to TRBD2. Germline values: CDR1 LGHNA, CDR2 YSLEER. This CDR3 is built from 17 residues. With 0 bases clipped from V and 4 bases from J, the junction kept 9 bases outside the gene matches. The CDR3 nucleotides read TGCGCCAGCAGCCAAGATAAGGAGACTAGCTTTTACAATGAGCAGTTCTTC. Amino acid sequence: CASSQDKETSFYNEQFF.

This chain uses TRBV30 with TRBJ1-2; 10 bases match TRBD1. V lost 5 bases and J lost 8; bases outside the gene matches: 8. Germline V gives CDR1 GTSNPN, CDR2 SVGIG (reference sequence). This CDR3 comprises 13 residues. CDR3 sequence reads: CAWASTGGNGYTF. For the CDR3, the DNA is TGTGCCTGGGCCTCGACAGGGGGCAACGGCTACACCTTC.

The chain uses TRBV19 and TRBJ2-3; TRBD2 is a possible D gene (5 bases). This CDR3 is 14 amino acids long. Trimming took off 6 bases at V and 2 bases at J, with 12 bases between the two ends. Germline V gives CDR1 LNHDA, CDR2 SQIVND (reference sequence). This CDR3 is CASSTRASTDTQYF. In DNA form, the CDR3 reads TGTGCCAGTAGCACTAGAGCCTCCACAGATACGCAGTATTTT.